Listed below are T cell receptor beta chains from one sample, sequenced in a study of shared clonotypes between healthy human individuals. Data came from immunoSEQ multiplex PCR; TCRdb stores just in-frame clones and leaves some out. The table includes 950,000 to 1,300,000 clones, around 75% detected once. The sequencing input was memory CD4+ T cells sorted from blood. These receptors came from a man aged 18-30 years in good health. CDR3s include the opening cysteine and the closing phenylalanine or tryptophan. Fields, in order: clone size, J gene, V gene, D gene, CDR3 protein, CDR3 DNA. D genes are given only for firm matches. Rows may omit the clone size; those that give it use once, few, many or a size class.

abundance: .
j_gene: TRBJ1-3
v_gene: TRBV6-6
d_gene: .
CDR3aa: CASVKTSGGNTIYF
CDR3nt: TGTGCCAGCGTAAAAACTAGCGGAGGAAACACCATATATTTT

abundance: .
j_gene: TRBJ2-7
v_gene: TRBV5-6
d_gene: TRBD2
CDR3aa: CASSAGLAREQYF
CDR3nt: TGTGCCAGCAGCGCTGGACTAGCGCGCGAGCAGTACTTC

abundance: .
j_gene: TRBJ1-2
v_gene: TRBV28
d_gene: TRBD1
CDR3aa: CASSLQDRGNSGYTF
CDR3nt: TGTGCCAGCAGTCTCCAGGACAGGGGGAATTCTGGCTACACCTTC

abundance: .
j_gene: TRBJ1-1
v_gene: TRBV10-3
d_gene: .
CDR3aa: CAIRPTGLNTEAFF
CDR3nt: TGTGCCATCAGACCTACAGGGTTGAACACTGAAGCTTTCTTT

abundance: once
j_gene: TRBJ2-7
v_gene: TRBV5-6
d_gene: TRBD2
CDR3aa: CASRLAGAPNEQYF
CDR3nt: TGTGCCAGCAGGCTAGCGGGTGCCCCCAACGAGCAGTACTTC

abundance: .
j_gene: TRBJ2-5
v_gene: TRBV6-6
d_gene: TRBD1
CDR3aa: CASRTGQETQYF
CDR3nt: TGTGCCAGCAGGACAGGGCAAGAGACCCAGTACTTC

abundance: once
j_gene: TRBJ2-1
v_gene: TRBV7-2
d_gene: .
CDR3aa: CASSLGTGKNEQFF
CDR3nt: TGTGCCAGCAGCTTGGGAACAGGGAAGAATGAGCAGTTCTTC

abundance: .
j_gene: TRBJ2-7
v_gene: TRBV5-8
d_gene: TRBD1
CDR3aa: CASSHGQGQYEQYF
CDR3nt: TGTGCCAGCAGCCACGGACAGGGGCAGTACGAGCAGTACTTC

abundance: once
j_gene: TRBJ2-7
v_gene: TRBV6-6
d_gene: .
CDR3aa: CASSSDAYEQYF
CDR3nt: TGTGCCAGCAGTTCGGACGCCTACGAGCAGTACTTC

abundance: .
j_gene: TRBJ2-5
v_gene: TRBV5-4
d_gene: .
CDR3aa: CASSLGEGETQYF
CDR3nt: TGTGCCAGCAGCTTGGGGGAAGGAGAGACCCAGTACTTC

abundance: .
j_gene: TRBJ2-1
v_gene: TRBV4-2
d_gene: TRBD2
CDR3aa: CASSQDPPIAGYSPEQFF
CDR3nt: TGTGCCAGCAGCCAAGATCCACCCATAGCGGGGTATTCACCTGAGCAGTTCTTC

abundance: .
j_gene: TRBJ2-1
v_gene: TRBV5-1
d_gene: TRBD2
CDR3aa: CASSLKAGGRTYNEQFF
CDR3nt: TGCGCCAGCAGCTTAAAAGCGGGGGGGCGCACCTACAATGAGCAGTTCTTC

abundance: .
j_gene: TRBJ1-2
v_gene: TRBV20-1
d_gene: .
CDR3aa: CSALVAGYTF
CDR3nt: TGCAGTGCCCTTGTTGCTGGCTACACCTTC

abundance: .
j_gene: TRBJ2-3
v_gene: TRBV5-4
d_gene: .
CDR3aa: CASSFTGVGTDTQYF
CDR3nt: TGTGCCAGCAGCTTCACCGGGGTCGGCACAGATACGCAGTATTTT

abundance: .
j_gene: TRBJ2-1
v_gene: TRBV4-3
d_gene: .
CDR3aa: CASSRRGGVGYNEQFF
CDR3nt: TGCGCCAGCAGCCGGAGAGGGGGGGTTGGCTACAATGAGCAGTTCTTC